This T cell receptor (beta chain) stems from a study of T cell repertoires in cytomegalovirus infection (dated by TCRdb to between 2018 and 2021). Study-level background: Peptide stimulations targeted recently identified HLA-C-restricted CMV epitopes, whose presentation resists viral immunomodulation, together with well-studied HLA-B-restricted epitopes. The HLA type of each donor mattered for the analysis, because public TCR beta signatures pointed to carriage of CMV infection along with the matching HLA type.

From its cysteine to its phenylalanine, the CDR3 spans 16 amino acids. The DNA shown is the 48-base CDR3, in frame from base 1. V and J are trimmed by 5 bases and 7 bases, and the gene matches miss 9 bases of the junction. Concerning this clonotype: Its specific antigen is unknown. The input lacks base qualities; no much larger clone sits a single base away.

This specimen's treatment or condition label, per the study, means: in vitro stimulation with specific CMV peptide epitopes to enrich CMV-specific T cells. What the authors observed across the whole study: Carriers of CMV infection plus the relevant HLA type were discriminated by the cumulative frequency of public TCR beta family members in the study cohort and in an independent roughly 350-donor cohort. The ex vivo response was dominated by HLA-C-restricted CMV-specific TCR beta clonotypes, and the single most frequent clonotype in two of eight donors was supplied by these HLA-C-restricted clonotypes.

The data were produced on an Illumina HiSeq 1500. TCRdb handled the public reads itself, with Q25 trimming in fastp and clone calling in MiXCR, and kept productive beta chains. Identical CDR3 protein sequences are pooled into one entry, listed with their most common genes and DNA. Here the sample has a few hundred thousand distinct CDR3 sequences; 25% to 35% occur a single time. The ten largest clonotypes hold 17% of the sample. The origin of this receptor is a human donor in good health (CMV status not recorded). Some clones in this sample may be carry-over from other donors' samples. This sample comprised cultured PBMCs, obtained from culture after CMV antigen stimulation. The rearranged segments are TRBV12-3 or TRBV12-4 and TRBJ2-1; 12 junctional bases match TRBD2. The sequenced DNA: TGTGCCAGCAGTCCCTGGACTAGCGGGAATAGGAATGAGCAGTTCTTC. Translation gives CASSPWTSGNRNEQFF.